This T cell receptor (beta chain) came from a study of T cell changes during pregnancy in multiple sclerosis. Germline lookup yields CDR1 SNHLY and CDR2 FYNNEI. CDR3 length: 16 residues. Trimming at V came to 4 bases and at J to 9 bases, leaving 12 bases not matched to a gene. This clone was observed a single time. The method was immunoSEQ multiplex PCR; TCRdb's version includes in-frame clones alone and lacks a portion of them. The table lists 50,000 to 75,000 clones, 75% to 95% of them singletons, with approximately 1.3% in the top ten. The chain employs TRBV2 and TRBJ1-6, with 7 bases lining up with TRBD1. The clonotype was recovered from a female donor in good health, enrolled as a control in a pregnancy study. Sequenced material: peripheral blood, taken after pregnancy. CDR3 DNA sequence: TGTGCCAGCAGTGTTCTTAAAGGGGGCATCGGTTCACCCCTCCACTTT. Translating gives CASSVLKGGIGSPLHF.